Included here is one T cell receptor beta chain sequence, with context. This entry is derived from a study of shared clonotypes between healthy human individuals. Some clones are missing from TCRdb's copy, which holds only in-frame ones; the method was immunoSEQ multiplex PCR. The sample lists roughly 520,000 clones, about 96% occurring once. V was pared by 6 bases and J by 0 bases, with 15 bases between. Germline V CDR1 and CDR2: SEHNR, FQNEAQ (reference sequence). CDR3 length equals 16 residues. Sample: naive CD4+ T cells sorted from blood. Documented subset: CD45RA+ positively selected. This sequence was found in a woman aged 30 to 39 in good health. This chain joins TRBV7-9 and TRBJ1-3; TRBD1 might be the D (6 bases). This CDR3 reads CASRTAGGSSGNTIYF. In DNA form, the CDR3 reads TGTGCCAGCAGAACCGCGGGGGGCAGCTCTGGAAACACCATATATTTT.